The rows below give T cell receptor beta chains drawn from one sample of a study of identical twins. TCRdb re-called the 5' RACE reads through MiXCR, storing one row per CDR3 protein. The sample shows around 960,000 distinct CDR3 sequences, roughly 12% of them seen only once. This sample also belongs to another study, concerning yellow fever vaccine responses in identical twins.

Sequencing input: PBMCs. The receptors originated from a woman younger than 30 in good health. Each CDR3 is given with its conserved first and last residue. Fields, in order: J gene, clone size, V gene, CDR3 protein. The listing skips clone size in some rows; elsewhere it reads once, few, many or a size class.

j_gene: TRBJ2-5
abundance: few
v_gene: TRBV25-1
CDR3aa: CASSEGAGGETQYF

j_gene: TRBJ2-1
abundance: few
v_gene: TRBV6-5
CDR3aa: CASSYSTSGSNEQFF

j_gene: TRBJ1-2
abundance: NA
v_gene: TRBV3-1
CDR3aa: CASTPGSRLLYGYTF

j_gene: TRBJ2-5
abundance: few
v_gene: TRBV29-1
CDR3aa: CMAGGLQETQYF

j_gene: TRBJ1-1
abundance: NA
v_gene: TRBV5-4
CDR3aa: CASSLVTGVYTEAFF

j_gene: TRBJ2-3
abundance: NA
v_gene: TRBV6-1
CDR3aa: CASRDKRESPTDTQYF

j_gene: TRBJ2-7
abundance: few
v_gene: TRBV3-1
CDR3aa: CASSQGPAAGYEQYF

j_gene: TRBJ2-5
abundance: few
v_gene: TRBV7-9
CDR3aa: CASSLAGAGKETQYF

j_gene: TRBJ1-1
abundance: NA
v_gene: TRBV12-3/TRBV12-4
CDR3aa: CASISRKSNTEAFF

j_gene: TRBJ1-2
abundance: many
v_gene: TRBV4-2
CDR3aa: CASSQGEGRGYTF

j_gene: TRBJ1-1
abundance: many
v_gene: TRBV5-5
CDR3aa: CASSLDRTTEAFF

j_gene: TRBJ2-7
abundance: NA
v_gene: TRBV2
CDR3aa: CASSEASGSYEQYF

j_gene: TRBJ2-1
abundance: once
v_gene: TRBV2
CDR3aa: CASRFGLGPQFF

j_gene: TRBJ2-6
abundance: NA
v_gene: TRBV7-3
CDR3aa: CASSPLVGGVRSGANVLTF

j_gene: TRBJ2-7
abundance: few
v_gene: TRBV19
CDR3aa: CASRPQGPLYEQYF

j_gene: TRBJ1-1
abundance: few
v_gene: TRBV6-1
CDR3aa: CASSDEGFSPAFF

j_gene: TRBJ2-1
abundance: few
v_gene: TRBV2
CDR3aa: CASSEERGSYNEQFF

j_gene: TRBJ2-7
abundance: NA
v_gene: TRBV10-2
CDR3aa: CASRSPYEQYF

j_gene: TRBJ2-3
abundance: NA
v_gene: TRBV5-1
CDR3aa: CASSPVQGTTDTQYF

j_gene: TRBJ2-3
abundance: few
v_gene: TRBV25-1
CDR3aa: CASSEPSGDSTDTQYF

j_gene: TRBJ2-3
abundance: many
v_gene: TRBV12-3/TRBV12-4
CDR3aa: CASSQEINTQYF

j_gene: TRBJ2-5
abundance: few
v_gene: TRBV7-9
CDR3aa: CASSLGLNTHGTQYF

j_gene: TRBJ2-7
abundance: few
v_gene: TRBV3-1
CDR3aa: CASSQNAGTREQYF

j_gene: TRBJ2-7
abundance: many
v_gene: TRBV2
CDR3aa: CASSAGWTEDYEQYF

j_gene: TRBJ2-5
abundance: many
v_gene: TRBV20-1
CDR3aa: CSASKQGGETQYF

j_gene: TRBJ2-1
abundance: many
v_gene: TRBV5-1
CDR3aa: CASSSATSRYNEQFF

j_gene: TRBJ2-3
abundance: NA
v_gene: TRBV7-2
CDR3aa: CASSLAGVGSDTQYF

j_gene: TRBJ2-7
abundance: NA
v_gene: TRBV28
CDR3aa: CASSSAGGTGDEQYF

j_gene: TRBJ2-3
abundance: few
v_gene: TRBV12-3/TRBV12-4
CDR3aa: CASTLLPADTQYF

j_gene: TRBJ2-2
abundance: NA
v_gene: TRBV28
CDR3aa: CASSLFSVTGELFF

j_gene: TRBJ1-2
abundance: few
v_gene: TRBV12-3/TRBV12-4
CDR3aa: CASSWGGGGYTF

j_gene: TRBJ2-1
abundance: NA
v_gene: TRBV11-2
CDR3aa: CASSPTSGGAGEQFF

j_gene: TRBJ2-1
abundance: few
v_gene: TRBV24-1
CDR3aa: CATQREAYNEQFF

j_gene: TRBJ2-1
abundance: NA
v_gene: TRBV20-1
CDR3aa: CSARDLYQGDEQFF

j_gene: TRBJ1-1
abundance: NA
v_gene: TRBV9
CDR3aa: CASSERTGLNTEAFF

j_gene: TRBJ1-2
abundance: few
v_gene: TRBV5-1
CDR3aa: CASSPGTDTNYGYTF

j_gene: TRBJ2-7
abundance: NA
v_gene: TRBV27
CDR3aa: CASSLSETSEQYF

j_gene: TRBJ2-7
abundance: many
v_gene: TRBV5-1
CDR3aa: CASRTSGSNDEQYF

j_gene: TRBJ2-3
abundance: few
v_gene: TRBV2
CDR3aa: CASRDPGTTQYF

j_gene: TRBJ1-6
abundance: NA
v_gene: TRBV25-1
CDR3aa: CASSGEKGGPNNSPLHF

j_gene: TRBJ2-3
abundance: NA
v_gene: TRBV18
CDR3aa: CASSPPNGGSTDTQYF

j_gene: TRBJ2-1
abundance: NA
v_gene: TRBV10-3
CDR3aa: CAISESTSGGIENEQFF

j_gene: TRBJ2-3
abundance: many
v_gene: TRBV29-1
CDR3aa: CSVEKGGQGAADTQYF

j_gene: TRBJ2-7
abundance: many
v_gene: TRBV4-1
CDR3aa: CASSQVVSYEQYF

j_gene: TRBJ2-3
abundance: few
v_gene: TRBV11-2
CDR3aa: CASSLRGFADTQYF

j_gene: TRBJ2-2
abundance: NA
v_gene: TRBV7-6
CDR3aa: CASSLAQGFDGELFF